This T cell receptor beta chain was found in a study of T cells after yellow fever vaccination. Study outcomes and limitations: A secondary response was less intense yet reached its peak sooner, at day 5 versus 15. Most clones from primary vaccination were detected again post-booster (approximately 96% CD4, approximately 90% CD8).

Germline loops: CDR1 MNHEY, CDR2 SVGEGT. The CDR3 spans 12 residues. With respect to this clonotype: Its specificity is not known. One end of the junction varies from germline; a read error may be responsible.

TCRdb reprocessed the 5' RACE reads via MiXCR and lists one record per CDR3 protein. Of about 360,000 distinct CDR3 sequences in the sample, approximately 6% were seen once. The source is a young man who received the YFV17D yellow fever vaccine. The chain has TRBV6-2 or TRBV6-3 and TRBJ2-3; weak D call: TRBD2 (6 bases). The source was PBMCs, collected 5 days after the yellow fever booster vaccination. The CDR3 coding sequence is TGTGCCAGCAGCTACTCGACTAGTACGCAGTATTTT. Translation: CASSYSTSTQYF.